Listed below are T cell receptor beta chains from one sample, sequenced in a study of shared clonotypes between healthy human individuals. The data were produced by immunoSEQ multiplex PCR, yet TCRdb's version contains in-frame clones alone and is incomplete. The data contain under 600,000 clones, roughly 85% of them singletons. The sample consisted of PBMCs. These receptors were obtained from a woman aged 40 to 55 in good health. Some clones in this sample may be carry-over from other donors' samples. Each CDR3 is given with its conserved first and last residue. A D gene is named only where the DNA matches it firmly. Expanded clones get a size class; other rows say once, few or many, or leave the size out.

>.|.|TRBJ2-1|TRBV10-3|14
TGTGCCATCAGTGCTACAGGGACCTACAATGAGCAGTTCTTC
CAISATGTYNEQFF
>few|.|TRBJ1-1|TRBV7-2|15
TGTGCCAGCAGCCCTAGTAGGGTACGGGGGACTGAAGCTTTCTTT
CASSPSRVRGTEAFF
>.|TRBD1|TRBJ1-2|TRBV10-3|15
TGTGCCATCGGCGAGGGTCGGGACAGGGGGCAGGGCTACACCTTC
CAIGEGRDRGQGYTF
>.|.|TRBJ2-7|TRBV19|9
TGTGCCGGGACCTACGAGCAGTACTTC
CAGTYEQYF
>many|TRBD1|TRBJ1-5|TRBV28|15
TGTGCCAGCAGTTCCCCGACAGGGAACAATCAGCCCCAGCATTTT
CASSSPTGNNQPQHF
>.|.|TRBJ2-1|TRBV7-8|16
TGTGCCAGCAGCTTAGTCGGGCGGGGATCCTACAATGAGCAGTTCTTC
CASSLVGRGSYNEQFF
>.|.|TRBJ2-7|TRBV5-1|13
TGCGCCAGCAGCCCGAAGGGCGGCTACGAGCAGTACTTC
CASSPKGGYEQYF
>.|TRBD2|TRBJ2-2|TRBV4-1|21
TGCGCCAGCAGCCAAGATAACGATTGGACTAGCGGGAGGGCCGTCACCGGGGAGCTGTTTTTT
CASSQDNDWTSGRAVTGELFF
>few|.|TRBJ2-1|TRBV7-2|15
TGTGCCAGCAGCGAACTTGTTATCTCCTACAATGAGCAGTTCTTC
CASSELVISYNEQFF
>.|TRBD2|TRBJ2-1|TRBV5-1|14
TGCGCCAGCAGCCTGACTAGCGGGAGCAATGAGCAGTTCTTC
CASSLTSGSNEQFF
>few|TRBD1|TRBJ1-2|TRBV18|14
TGTGCCAGCTCACCAGAGGGGGCTGACTATGGCTACACCTTC
CASSPEGADYGYTF
>few|.|TRBJ1-2|TRBV28|12
TGTGCCAGCAGCCACAAAGGGTATGGCTACACCTTC
CASSHKGYGYTF
>.|TRBD1|TRBJ2-7|TRBV5-6|14
TGTGCCAGCAGCCTAACCGGGGACAGCTACGAGCAGTACTTC
CASSLTGDSYEQYF
>.|.|TRBJ1-2|TRBV19|13
TGTGCCAGTAGTCCCGAGGGAGAGTATGGCTACACCTTC
CASSPEGEYGYTF
>many|.|TRBJ1-4|TRBV2|16
TGTGCCAGCAGTATCGACCCGGTTGCAACTAATGAAAAACTGTTTTTT
CASSIDPVATNEKLFF
>.|.|TRBJ1-3|TRBV5-1|15
TGCGCCAGCAGCTTGGCGGGGATCTCTGGAAACACCATATATTTT
CASSLAGISGNTIYF
>.|.|TRBJ1-5|TRBV9|14
TGTGCCAGCAGCGTAGGTCCTCTCAATCAGCCCCAGCATTTT
CASSVGPLNQPQHF
>once|TRBD2|TRBJ2-7|TRBV5-1|19
TGCGCCAGCAGCTTGGGCATGACTAGCGGGAGGGCCGGTCACTACGAGCAGTACTTC
CASSLGMTSGRAGHYEQYF
>.|TRBD1|TRBJ1-3|TRBV28|15
TGTGCCAGCATAGGACAGGGGGAGGCTGGAAACACCATATATTTT
CASIGQGEAGNTIYF
>.|.|TRBJ1-1|TRBV7-2|15
TGTGCCAGCAGCTTTGACGGACAGCAGGGGACTGAAGCTTTCTTT
CASSFDGQQGTEAFF
>few|.|TRBJ2-3|TRBV7-3|14
TGTGCCAGCAGCCCTGGGACATACACAGATACGCAGTATTTT
CASSPGTYTDTQYF
>.|.|TRBJ2-2|TRBV6-1|14
TGTGCCAGCAGTGAAGGTTCCGACCCCGGGGAGCTGTTTTTT
CASSEGSDPGELFF
>.|.|TRBJ2-3|TRBV28|13
TGTGCCAGCAGTTACCCGAGCACAGATACGCAGTATTTT
CASSYPSTDTQYF
>.|.|TRBJ2-5|TRBV7-9|12
TGTGCCAGCAGCTTCACAGGAGAGACCCAGTACTTC
CASSFTGETQYF
>.|TRBD1|TRBJ2-7|TRBV5-1|16
TGCGCCAGCAGCACTGATACCGGGACAGGAGCTTACGAGCAGTACTTC
CASSTDTGTGAYEQYF
>.|TRBD1|TRBJ1-3|TRBV5-1|15
TGCGCCAGCAGCTTACAGGGGTCTGAGGAGAACACCATATATTTT
CASSLQGSEENTIYF
>.|.|TRBJ1-5|TRBV11-3|12
TGTGCCAGCAGCTTTGACAATCAGCCCCAGCATTTT
CASSFDNQPQHF